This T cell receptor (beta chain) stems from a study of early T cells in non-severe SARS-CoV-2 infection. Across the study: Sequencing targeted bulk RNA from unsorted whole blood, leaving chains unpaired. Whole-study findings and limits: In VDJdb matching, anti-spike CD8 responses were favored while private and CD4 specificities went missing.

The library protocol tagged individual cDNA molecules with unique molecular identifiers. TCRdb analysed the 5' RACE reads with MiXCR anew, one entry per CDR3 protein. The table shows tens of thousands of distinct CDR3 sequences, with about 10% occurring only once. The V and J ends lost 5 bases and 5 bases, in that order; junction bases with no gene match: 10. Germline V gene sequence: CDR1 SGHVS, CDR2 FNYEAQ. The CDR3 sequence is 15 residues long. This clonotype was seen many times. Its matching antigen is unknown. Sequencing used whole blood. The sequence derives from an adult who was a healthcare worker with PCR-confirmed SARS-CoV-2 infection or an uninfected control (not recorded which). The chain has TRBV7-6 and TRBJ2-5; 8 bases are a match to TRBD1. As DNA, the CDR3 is TGTGCCAGCAGCGCGTTACAGGGGGACCTGGAGACCCAGTACTTC. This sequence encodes CASSALQGDLETQYF.